These T cell receptor beta chains were read from a single sample in a study of monozygotic twins with inflammatory bowel disease. Reprocessing the 5' RACE reads, TCRdb reports a single entry for every CDR3 protein and omits DNA. The repertoire shows about 380,000 distinct CDR3 sequences; the top ten hold 2.5% to 3%. The sequencing sample was made of blood. These TCRs come from a human donor with ulcerative colitis or Crohn's disease, or a healthy co-twin of an affected twin (not recorded which). CDR3s include the opening cysteine and the closing phenylalanine or tryptophan. Fields, in order: V gene, J gene, CDR3 protein.

TRBV7-2	TRBJ2-5	CASSPKRSGVKETQYF
TRBV20-1	TRBJ2-7	CSARGISSDPWEQYF
TRBV19	TRBJ2-5	CASSTLAGGQETQYF
TRBV5-6	TRBJ2-2	CASSLQMVTGELFF
TRBV18	TRBJ2-1	CASSRRDRVYNEQFF
TRBV4-1	TRBJ2-2	CASSPASGANTGELFF
TRBV20-1	TRBJ1-2	CSADSTGGNYGYTF
TRBV4-2	TRBJ1-2	CASRDDDRVFGGYTF
TRBV7-2	TRBJ2-7	CASSYRSTYEQYF
TRBV20-1	TRBJ2-3	CSARDPAGGLVDTQYF
TRBV4-3	TRBJ1-2	CASSQEQGGGYTF
TRBV20-1	TRBJ2-3	CSARDSGQGRDTQYF
TRBV5-4	TRBJ2-7	CASSFKGNSYEQYF
TRBV20-1	TRBJ2-7	CSARDAQAPYEQYF
TRBV10-3	TRBJ2-7	CAISDMVRGSYEQYF
TRBV7-2	TRBJ2-3	CASSFGVATDTQYF
TRBV20-1	TRBJ2-3	CSAPHRLGPTDTQYF
TRBV11-1	TRBJ2-3	CASSRPATSGGASSPDTQYF
TRBV28	TRBJ2-1	CASSSVGPGGKGSYNEQFF
TRBV6-5	TRBJ2-4	CASSNRGRIAKNIQYF
TRBV7-2	TRBJ2-7	CASSLGGLAGGSYEQYF
TRBV7-9	TRBJ1-2	CASSLGIQHGYTF
TRBV20-1	TRBJ2-1	CSAGGYNEQFF
TRBV5-1	TRBJ1-1	CASSLIPQGPNIEAFF
TRBV5-1	TRBJ2-2	CASSQVLGVQPWFF
TRBV5-1	TRBJ2-7	CASSLGPTKDYEQYF
TRBV4-2	TRBJ2-3	CASSQVTLAVGTDTQYF
TRBV6-1	TRBJ1-2	CASSEPGVGGSNYGYTF
TRBV4-3	TRBJ2-3	CASSQGQGGDTQYF
TRBV7-8	TRBJ2-1	CASSLVRGIYNEQFF
TRBV27	TRBJ1-5	CASSLRNNNQPQHF
TRBV6-6	TRBJ1-1	CASSNDRANTEAFF
TRBV6-2/TRBV6-3	TRBJ1-5	CASSAPMIRDQPQHF
TRBV20-1	TRBJ2-7	CSAGDSSYEQYF
TRBV7-9	TRBJ2-7	CASSYMDAYEQYF
TRBV7-2	TRBJ1-1	CASSRIDSLTEAFF
TRBV2	TRBJ2-1	CASRTSGGAFSYNEQFF
TRBV5-6	TRBJ2-5	CASSLDDRDETQYF